This T cell receptor (beta chain) derives from a study of long-term antiretroviral therapy in people with HIV. About this clone itself: Its antigen remains unidentified.

The study, taken as a whole, reports: With ART, diversity went up but was still lower than in transplant donor controls.

Investigators performed immunoSEQ version v3.0 at survey level. Measured with immunoSEQ multiplex PCR; TCRdb has only the in-frame clones, and not every one. The sample shows 45,000 to 50,000 clones, around 80% of them seen only once. This CDR3 has 12 amino acids. The V and J ends lost 3 bases and 2 bases respectively, with 4 bases between them. From germline, CDR1 is WSHSY and CDR2 SAAADI. This clonotype was obtained from a woman between 18 and 29 years old with HIV. The material sequenced was unsorted PBMCs, taken 0.8 years after starting antiretroviral therapy. The V call is TRBV10-2, the J call TRBJ1-2; D uncertain. The CDR3 sequence: CASSEENYGYTF. CDR3 in DNA: TGCGCCAGCAGTGAAGAGAACTATGGCTACACCTTC.